What follows are 18 T cell receptor beta chains derived from one specimen sequenced in a study of blood T cell repertoires in COVID-19. Libraries were prepared by immunoSEQ multiplex PCR; TCRdb keeps only in-frame clonotypes and omits some of them. Altogether about 190,000 clones are present, nearly 90% being singletons, with the ten largest covering roughly 0.6%. Specimen: peripheral blood. The source is a man in his fifties or sixties with acute or convalescent COVID-19.

The V and J genes are TRBV5-1 and TRBJ1-2; 9 bases match TRBD1. The length of the CDR3 is 15 residues. V was clipped by 4 bases and J by 6 bases; unmatched bases: 10. Germline loops: CDR1 SGHRS, CDR2 YFSETQ. As DNA, the CDR3 is TGCGCCAGCAGCATACAGGGGGCGTTAAGGGATGGCTACACCTTC. This codes for CASSIQGALRDGYTF.

V gene TRBV18 combines with J gene TRBJ2-3; D is possibly TRBD2 (6 bases). There are 15 residues in the CDR3. The germline V gene encodes CDR1 KGHSH and CDR2 LQKENI. V gave up 4 bases and J gave up 2 bases, with 13 bases separating them. This CDR3 is CASSLLGGLTDTQYF. The CDR3 DNA sequence: TGTGCCAGCTCACTACTCGGGGGACTCACAGATACGCAGTATTTT.

This clone appeared a few times. The chain combines TRBV4-2 with TRBJ2-2; unclear D gene. The V end was cut by 5 bases, the J end by 3 bases, with 13 bases between. The CDR3 covers 15 residues. The germline gives CDR1 LGHNA, CDR2 YNFKEQ. The CDR3: CASSGRGWDTGELFF. Written as DNA, the CDR3 is TGTGCCAGCAGCGGTCGAGGATGGGACACCGGGGAGCTGTTTTTT.

The chain has TRBV29-1 and TRBJ1-2; D gene uncertain. V lost 5 bases and J 4 bases, leaving 20 bases between the germline ends. This CDR3 comprises 15 residues. Germline values: CDR1 SQVTM, CDR2 ANQGSEA. The CDR3 reads CSVPTILKTGYGYTF. DNA for the CDR3: TGCAGCGTTCCAACAATACTCAAAACGGGCTATGGCTACACCTTC.

The genes are TRBV5-4 and TRBJ2-1; possibly TRBD2 for D (6 bases). The CDR3 is 15 residues long. The V end lost 0 bases, the J end lost 1 base, and 8 bases lay between the germline ends. The germline CDR1 and CDR2 sequences are SGHNT and YYREEE (reference sequence). The CDR3 DNA sequence: TGTGCCAGCAGCTTGGATGGGGGGTCCTACAATGAGCAGTTCTTC. This codes for CASSLDGGSYNEQFF.

V is TRBV5-3 and J is TRBJ2-7; 7 nucleotides align to TRBD1. TRBV5-3 is filed as an ORF, its function uncertain. CDR3 size: 13 residues. The V gene end was trimmed by 4 bases and the J gene end by 6 bases; junction bases not matched to a gene: 7. CDR3 in amino acids: CARSLHPGGEQYF. The CDR3 DNA is TGTGCCAGAAGCCTCCACCCAGGGGGCGAGCAGTACTTC.

The V gene is TRBV18, the J gene TRBJ2-3; a weak D match, TRBD2 (7 bases). The CDR3 loop spans 16 amino acids. The germline V gene has CDR1 KGHSH and CDR2 LQKENI. Trimming stripped 6 bases from V and 5 bases from J, with 21 bases between. CDR3 region: CASSPRGGSVLDTQYF. The CDR3 nucleotides are TGTGCCAGCTCGCCGAGGGGGGGCTCGGTCCTAGATACGCAGTATTTT.

The rearrangement links TRBV28 to TRBJ2-2; 8 bases align to TRBD1. The germline V gene encodes CDR1 MDHEN and CDR2 SYDVKM. This CDR3 has 15 residues. Trimming took 3 bases from V and 7 from J; bases not matched to a gene: 7. The CDR3 here is CASSFSGGADGELFF. DNA of the CDR3: TGTGCCAGCAGTTTTTCAGGGGGCGCGGACGGGGAGCTGTTTTTT.

This clone has only a few counts. The chain carries TRBV28 and TRBJ1-1; TRBD1 is a possible D gene (6 bases). Per the germline V gene, CDR1 is MDHEN and CDR2 is SYDVKM. The CDR3 consists of 16 residues. V was pared by 2 bases and J by 4 bases, with 17 bases between. Here the CDR3 DNA reads TGTGCCAGCAGTTTAACCGGACAGCGGGGCGGCACTGAAGCTTTCTTT. Translating gives CASSLTGQRGGTEAFF.

The chain couples TRBV4-1 to TRBJ2-7; TRBD1 is a possible D gene (5 bases). V dropped 0 bases and J dropped 1 base, with 16 bases sitting between them. CDR3 length: 17 amino acids. The germline gives CDR1 MGHRA, CDR2 YSYEKL. CDR3 region: CASSQDQGPHSSYEQYF. In DNA form, the CDR3 reads TGCGCCAGCAGCCAAGATCAGGGCCCGCATAGTTCCTACGAGCAGTACTTC.

The gene calls are TRBV7-2 and TRBJ1-2, with D perhaps TRBD1 (5 bases). The CDR3 has 14 residues. From germline, CDR1 is SGHTA and CDR2 FQGNSA. V lost 5 bases to trimming and J lost 7 bases, with 17 bases between them. CDR3 amino acids: CASSPWGGVSGYTF. CDR3 bases: TGTGCCAGCAGCCCGTGGGGGGGGGTGAGTGGCTACACCTTC.

The genes are TRBV28 and TRBJ2-3; 8 bases agree with TRBD2. This CDR3 has 16 amino acids. Germline CDR1 MDHEN, CDR2 SYDVKM. Losses at the gene ends were 6 bases for V and 4 bases for J; bases not matched to a gene: 12. CDR3 sequence (DNA): TGTGCCAGCAGCATGAATAGCGGGGCGGGATCAGATACGCAGTATTTT. It yields the protein CASSMNSGAGSDTQYF.

V gene TRBV7-3 combines with J gene TRBJ2-1; the D gene is possibly TRBD2 (5 bases). The V end was cut by 5 bases, the J end by 1 base, with 12 bases between. This CDR3 region has 15 residues. Germline CDR1 is SGHTA and CDR2 is FQGTGA. CDR3 bases: TGTGCCAGCAGCCCCCCCGGGATGTCCTACAATGAGCAGTTCTTC. Protein: CASSPPGMSYNEQFF.

The gene calls are TRBV5-4 and TRBJ2-1, with D possibly being TRBD1 (5 bases). V was cut by 4 bases and J by 7 bases, with 12 bases left in between. The CDR3 length is 13 residues. CDR1 and CDR2 (germline): SGHNT, YYREEE (reference sequence). The CDR3 region is CASSPDTSNEQFF. The CDR3 region has the DNA TGTGCCAGCAGCCCGGACACTTCGAATGAGCAGTTCTTC.

This sequence joins TRBV5-1 and TRBJ2-1, with 9 positions matching TRBD2. The V gene's germline CDR1 is SGHRS and CDR2 YFSETQ. The junction had 12 bases not matched to a gene; V was cut back by 4 bases and J by 7 bases. This CDR3 is 16 amino acids long. CDR3: CASSPGGAGGGNEQFF. DNA of the CDR3: TGCGCCAGCAGCCCCGGGGGAGCGGGGGGAGGGAATGAGCAGTTCTTC.

This chain joins TRBV3-1 (or the pseudogene TRBV3-2) and TRBJ1-4, with D tentatively TRBD1 (5 bases). Trimming pared 3 bases from V and 8 bases from J, leaving 16 bases between. The CDR3 spans 15 residues. Germline V gene data show CDR1 as LGHDT and CDR2 as YNNKEL (reference sequence). The CDR3 DNA reads as TGTGCCAGCAGCCAGACCCGGGCCAACAGGGAAAAACTGTTTTTT. This codes for CASSQTRANREKLFF.

The chain couples TRBV27 to TRBJ2-7, with 9 positions matching TRBD1. Unmatched junction bases numbered 6, after V lost 2 bases and J lost 4 bases. The CDR3 consists of 15 residues. Germline V gene sequence: CDR1 MNHEY, CDR2 SMNVEV (reference sequence). The chain's CDR3 is CASSLVGQGVYEQYF. The CDR3 bases are TGTGCCAGCAGTTTAGTGGGACAGGGCGTGTACGAGCAGTACTTC.

The gene calls are TRBV7-8 and TRBJ1-1, with D unclear. This CDR3 comprises 14 residues. V lost 1 base to trimming and J lost 1 base, with 7 bases between them. CDR1 and CDR2 from the germline V gene are SGHVS and FQNEAQ. The CDR3 sequence is CASSLVSGNTEAFF. The DNA of the CDR3 is TGTGCCAGCAGCTTAGTTTCCGGGAACACTGAAGCTTTCTTT.